These 26 T cell receptor beta chains originate from one sample sequenced in a study of T cells after yellow fever vaccination. Each CDR3 protein gets one entry after TCRdb re-called the 5' RACE reads with MiXCR. The sample lists 250,000 to 350,000 distinct CDR3 sequences, around 4.4% occurring once. This sample comprised PBMCs, obtained 15 days after the yellow fever booster vaccination. The receptor source for this set is a man younger than 30 who received the YFV17D yellow fever vaccine.

This clonotype was seen many times. This chain connects TRBV7-9 to TRBJ2-3, with 13 bases lining up with TRBD2. Germline CDR1 is SEHNR and CDR2 is FQNEAQ (reference sequence). J lost 4 bases, V lost 5 bases, and 9 bases had no gene match. The CDR3 sequence is 17 residues long. CDR3 nucleotide sequence: TGTGCCAGCAGCGGCGTTTGGGGACTAGCGGGGTCAGATACGCAGTATTTT. The encoded protein is CASSGVWGLAGSDTQYF.

This clonotype was observed a few times. The rearrangement links TRBV5-1 to TRBJ1-1; TRBD1 might be the D (5 bases). Germline CDR1 reads SGHRS; CDR2 reads YFSETQ. The CDR3 has 14 residues. The V gene lost 6 bases and the J gene lost 1 base, with 13 bases spanning the gap. The CDR3 region is CASTPSQGNTEAFF. Written as DNA, the CDR3 is TGCGCCAGCACCCCTTCCCAGGGGAACACTGAAGCTTTCTTT.

This clonotype was detected ten times or more. The chain couples TRBV6-5 to TRBJ2-7; perhaps TRBD2 as D (5 bases). V was clipped by 2 bases and J by 4 bases, with 15 bases between them. The CDR3 runs to 15 residues. Germline assignment: CDR1 MNHEY and CDR2 SVGAGI. The CDR3 loop is CASSYGASSQYEQYF. CDR3 DNA: TGTGCCAGCAGTTACGGCGCTAGCAGTCAATACGAGCAGTACTTC.

This clonotype has ten or more counts. The V gene is TRBV4-3, the J gene TRBJ2-3, with D tentatively TRBD2 (6 bases). The V gene's germline CDR1 is LGHNA and CDR2 YSLEER. The CDR3 totals 14 residues. Trimming removed 5 bases at V and 4 bases at J, with 13 bases between. The CDR3 region has the DNA TGCGCCAGCAGCTCGGGACGGGAGCCAGATACGCAGTATTTT. Amino acids: CASSSGREPDTQYF.

At least ten counts were recorded for this clonotype. V and J are TRBV27 and TRBJ1-1; possible D gene TRBD1, 5 bases. With 4 bases removed from V and 5 bases from J, the gap between germline ends came to 17 bases. Germline values: CDR1 MNHEY, CDR2 SMNVEV (reference sequence). This CDR3 has 15 residues. CDR3 nucleotides: TGTGCCAGCAGTTCTACCAGGGACGGAGGAACTGAAGCTTTCTTT. It yields the protein CASSSTRDGGTEAFF.

In its sample, this clonotype was seen a few times. This chain links TRBV4-1 with TRBJ1-4; 10 bases map to TRBD1. With V trimmed by 4 bases and J by 0 bases, 2 bases remained unmatched. The CDR3 runs 16 residues. Per germline, CDR1 MGHRA and CDR2 YSYEKL. Written as DNA, the CDR3 is TGCGCCAGCAGCCGACAGGGGGCTGCAACTAATGAAAAACTGTTTTTT. Translating gives CASSRQGAATNEKLFF.

This clonotype was seen at least ten times. This chain links TRBV5-1 with TRBJ2-3, with 7 bases that match TRBD2. The germline V gene has CDR1 SGHRS and CDR2 YFSETQ. The CDR3 has 14 residues. J gave up 4 bases and V 4 bases, and 6 bases lay outside the gene matches. CDR3 residues: CASSQGLSPDTQYF. CDR3 nucleotides: TGCGCCAGCAGCCAGGGACTATCCCCAGATACGCAGTATTTT.

This clonotype has only a few counts. The rearrangement uses TRBV6-1 and TRBJ2-1; D gene ambiguous. Trimming pared 6 bases from V and 10 bases from J, leaving 7 bases between. CDR3 length: 10 amino acids. From germline, CDR1 is MNHNS and CDR2 SASEGT. The CDR3 region has the DNA TGTGCCAGCAGGGCACGGGAGCAGTTCTTC. This codes for CASRAREQFF.

The chain has TRBV3-2 and TRBJ2-7; the listed D gene, TRBD1, was not tested against the DNA. TRBV3-2 is noted as a pseudogene. This CDR3 contains 16 residues. The CDR3 is CASSRLHRDSQHEQYF. For the CDR3, the DNA is TGTGCCAGCAGCCGCCTCCACCGGGACAGTCAACACGAGCAGTACTTC.

In its sample, this clonotype was seen a few times. The V call is TRBV3-1, the J call TRBJ2-5; either TRBD1 or TRBD2 may supply D (5 bases each). The CDR3 has 14 residues. Trimming took 5 bases from V and 3 from J, leaving 13 bases between them. In germline, CDR1 is LGHDT, CDR2 YNNKEL (reference sequence). The DNA of the CDR3 is TGTGCCAGCAGCAGAGGGGCGCACGAAGAGACCCAGTACTTC. Translating it yields CASSRGAHEETQYF.

This clonotype was picked up a small number of times. The chain's CDR3 is CASSLGTGSDGYTF. The CDR3, as DNA: TGCGCCAGCAGCTTGGGGACAGGGTCGGATGGCTACACCTTC. This chain links TRBV5-1 with TRBJ1-2, with TRBD1 identical over 8 bases. The CDR3 has 14 residues. V lost 0 bases to trimming and J lost 6 bases; unmatched junction nucleotides: 4. Germline V gene data show CDR1 as SGHRS and CDR2 as YFSETQ.

There are many counts of this clonotype. The rearrangement joins TRBV5-1 to TRBJ1-1, with a possible D match to TRBD1 (6 bases). The CDR3 has 14 residues. Between the trimmed V and J ends, which lost 4 bases and 7 bases, there was a span of 17 bases. Germline values: CDR1 SGHRS, CDR2 YFSETQ. The CDR3 DNA is TGCGCCAGCAGCCGACAGCAGGGGTGGGGTGAAGCTTTCTTT. Its translation is CASSRQQGWGEAFF.

This clonotype was found many times. The chain is built from TRBV7-2 and TRBJ1-2; D is unclear. With 2 bases removed from V and 7 bases from J, the gap between germline ends came to 8 bases. Per germline, CDR1 SGHTA and CDR2 FQGNSA. This CDR3 has 12 residues. The chain's CDR3 is CASSLRPLGYTF. For the CDR3, the DNA is TGTGCCAGCAGCTTAAGGCCCCTTGGCTACACCTTC.

The genes are TRBV4-1 and TRBJ2-7, with D possibly being TRBD2 (5 bases). CDR3 length: 14 amino acids. In germline, CDR1 is MGHRA, CDR2 YSYEKL. V lost 0 bases to trimming and J lost 4 bases, with 10 bases between them. The DNA for the CDR3 is TGCGCCAGCAGCCAAGAGTCGGGGTTTTACGAGCAGTACGTC. Protein product: CASSQESGFYEQYV.

The table lists this clonotype with many counts. The V and J genes are TRBV4-1 and TRBJ2-7; the D gene is possibly TRBD1 (6 bases). This CDR3 is 14 amino acids long. Between the trimmed V and J ends, which lost 4 bases and 5 bases, there was a span of 15 bases. CDR1 MGHRA and CDR2 YSYEKL come from the germline V gene. CDR3 coding DNA: TGCGCCAGCAGCCGCGACCCACAGGGCCACGAGCAGTACTTC. This translates into CASSRDPQGHEQYF.

This clonotype was seen ten or more times. V is TRBV4-3 and J is TRBJ2-2; D is possibly TRBD2 (5 bases). Trimming cost V 0 bases and J 0 bases, with 8 bases left between them. The CDR3 has 16 residues. CDR1 and CDR2 from the germline V gene are LGHNA and YSLEER. The CDR3 spells CASSQDRGTNTGELFF. CDR3 coding DNA: TGCGCCAGCAGCCAAGACCGGGGAACGAACACCGGGGAGCTGTTTTTT.

This clonotype showed up many times. The chain carries TRBV5-1 and TRBJ2-3; TRBD2 agrees at 10 bases. This CDR3 contains 16 residues. Germline lookup yields CDR1 SGHRS and CDR2 YFSETQ. The V segment lost 5 bases and the J segment 2 bases; nucleotides outside the gene matches: 8. The CDR3 loop is CASSRTSGPFTDTQYF. In DNA form, the CDR3 reads TGCGCCAGCAGTCGGACTAGCGGTCCCTTCACAGATACGCAGTATTTT.

This clonotype was found a few times. The rearrangement uses TRBV4-3 and TRBJ2-3, with a weak D call TRBD1 (6 bases). V was shortened by 3 bases and J by 3 bases, with 13 bases between the two germline ends. From germline, CDR1 is LGHNA and CDR2 YSLEER. The CDR3 spans 15 residues. CDR3 bases: TGCGCCAGCAGCCACACAGGGAGATGGACAGATACGCAGTATTTT. Residues: CASSHTGRWTDTQYF.

This clonotype was counted many times. The chain recombines TRBV7-8 with TRBJ2-2, with D possibly matching TRBD2 (6 bases). Germline CDR1 is SGHVS and CDR2 is FQNEAQ. The ends were cut back, 1 base at V and 2 bases at J, with 11 bases in the middle. The CDR3 is 16 amino acids. CDR3 DNA sequence: TGTGCCAGCAGCTTAGGCTCGGGGGTCAACACCGGGGAGCTGTTTTTT. Residues: CASSLGSGVNTGELFF.

The genes are TRBV5-6 and TRBJ2-7; no firm D call. Trimming removed 3 bases at V and 3 bases at J, with 10 bases between. This CDR3 has 13 residues. The germline CDR1 and CDR2 sequences are SGHDT and YYEEEE. CDR3 sequence reads: CASSYTAFYEQYV. CDR3 sequence (DNA): TGTGCCAGCAGCTATACAGCCTTCTACGAGCAGTACGTC.

This clonotype was counted at least ten times. The chain joins TRBV7-2 to TRBJ1-5; D might be TRBD1 (6 bases). CDR3 length: 15 residues. V was shortened by 6 bases and J by 2 bases, with 14 bases between the two germline ends. The V gene's germline CDR1 is SGHTA and CDR2 FQGNSA. CDR3 DNA sequence: TGTGCCAGCAGACCGGGGGCGGCGGGCAATCAGCCCCAGCATTTT. Its protein product is CASRPGAAGNQPQHF.

In this sample, this clonotype turned up many times. This chain connects TRBV11-2 to TRBJ2-3, with 10 bases matching TRBD2. V was clipped by 5 bases and J by 5 bases; unmatched bases: 10. Germline V gene data show CDR1 as SGHAT and CDR2 as FQNNGV. The CDR3 length is 16 residues. CDR3 DNA sequence: TGTGCCAGCAGCCTCCGGGAGCGGGGGGGCGGAGATACGCAGTATTTT. Its translation is CASSLRERGGGDTQYF.

This clonotype was seen a handful of times. Its ends do not fully match the called genes, so a read error is possible. This chain links TRBV20-1 with TRBJ2-6, with 7 bases matching TRBD1. The CDR3 is made up of 16 amino acids. The germline CDR1 and CDR2 sequences are DFQATT and SNEGSKA (reference sequence). The CDR3 coding sequence is TGCAGTGCTAGGGGGGACAGCAGCTCTGGGGCCAACGTCCTGACCTTC. Translating gives CSARGDSSSGANVLTF.

This clonotype showed up many times. The J gene is TRBJ2-7, the V gene TRBV7-2; 9 positions agree with TRBD1. Unmatched junction bases numbered 10, after V lost 6 bases and J lost 4 bases. The germline gives CDR1 SGHTA, CDR2 FQGNSA. This CDR3 has 15 residues. CDR3 sequence (DNA): TGTGCCAGCAGAACCCCGGGACAGGGAGGATACGAGCAGTACTTC. It translates to CASRTPGQGGYEQYF.

This clonotype was recorded many times. The rearrangement uses TRBV12-3 or TRBV12-4 and TRBJ2-3; TRBD2 aligns across 11 bases. CDR3 length: 17 amino acids. The V and J ends lost 1 base and 5 bases, in that order; junction bases with no gene match: 8. CDR3: CASSLGMTSGAGDTQYF. In nucleotides, the CDR3 is TGTGCCAGCAGTTTAGGGATGACTAGCGGGGCGGGAGATACGCAGTATTTT.

This clonotype was found many times. V and J are TRBV7-9 and TRBJ1-1; 7 bases match TRBD1. From germline, CDR1 is SEHNR and CDR2 FQNEAQ (reference sequence). Germline trimming cut 1 base from V and 3 bases from J; bases unmatched to any gene: 8. This CDR3 region has 16 residues. CDR3 in amino acids: CASSLDGGGRDTEAFF. The CDR3 DNA sequence: TGTGCCAGCAGCTTAGACGGAGGGGGCAGGGACACTGAAGCTTTCTTT.